A single sample is the source of the 9 T cell receptor beta chains below, sequenced in a study of glioma-infiltrating T cells after dendritic cell vaccination. The assay was immunoSEQ multiplex PCR, and TCRdb's table has in-frame clones only and misses some. The table lists 95,000 or so clones, more than 75% of them singletons. The specimen was blood, collected before dendritic cell vaccination. These receptors all stem from a human donor with glioblastoma.

The rearrangement joins TRBV5-6 to TRBJ1-5; 7 bases are a match to TRBD1. The germline V gene encodes CDR1 SGHDT and CDR2 YYEEEE. With 4 bases clipped from V and 7 bases from J, the junction kept 8 bases outside the gene matches. The CDR3 length is 14 residues. The CDR3 DNA sequence: TGTGCCAGCAGCGCTGGCAGGGGGGACCAGCCCCAGCATTTT. Amino acids: CASSAGRGDQPQHF.

The V gene is TRBV5-1, the J gene TRBJ2-7, with D possibly TRBD1 on 6 matching bases. V lost 0 bases and J lost 3, with 13 bases in between. Germline V gives CDR1 SGHRS, CDR2 YFSETQ. This CDR3 comprises 15 residues. The CDR3, as DNA: TGCGCCAGCAGCTTGGGGCCAGGGGTGGGCTACGAGCAGTACTTC. Residues: CASSLGPGVGYEQYF.

The V and J genes are TRBV6-5 and TRBJ2-1, with TRBD1 as a possible D gene (5 bases). Trimming cost V 4 bases and J 8 bases, with 9 bases left between them. Germline-derived CDR1 and CDR2 are MNHEY and SVGAGI. CDR3 size: 12 residues. Here the CDR3 DNA reads TGTGCCAGCAGTTCACAGGTTGATGAGCAGTTCTTC. This codes for CASSSQVDEQFF.

The chain uses TRBV30 and TRBJ1-2; D is unclear. V gave up 0 bases and J gave up 8 bases, with 10 bases separating them. CDR3 length equals 12 residues. Germline CDR1 GTSNPN, CDR2 SVGIG (reference sequence). This chain's CDR3 is CAWSVRGLGYTF. Written as DNA, the CDR3 is TGTGCCTGGAGTGTAAGAGGGCTAGGCTACACCTTC.

The chain couples TRBV5-1 to TRBJ1-2, with 7 bases fitting TRBD1. CDR1 and CDR2 (germline): SGHRS, YFSETQ. V lost 4 bases and J lost 6; bases outside the gene matches: 6. The CDR3 is 13 amino acids. The CDR3 region is CASSPQGENGYTF. The CDR3 region has the DNA TGCGCCAGCAGCCCGCAGGGGGAAAATGGCTACACCTTC.

The chain is built from TRBV7-2 and TRBJ2-2, with D possibly TRBD1 on 6 matching bases. Germline V gene sequence: CDR1 SGHTA, CDR2 FQGNSA. The CDR3 length is 16 residues. V was trimmed by 5 bases and J by 1 base, leaving 14 bases between them. CDR3 protein: CASSIRQVRNTGELFF. Here the CDR3 DNA reads TGTGCCAGCAGCATCAGACAGGTTCGGAACACCGGGGAGCTGTTTTTT.

The chain joins TRBV5-1 to TRBJ1-1; D gene ambiguous. Trimming took 4 bases from V and 0 from J, leaving 10 bases between them. This CDR3 is built from 14 residues. Germline lookup yields CDR1 SGHRS and CDR2 YFSETQ. The CDR3 DNA sequence: TGCGCCAGCAGCAGCAGTCGGGTGAACACTGAAGCTTTCTTT. Translated, it gives CASSSSRVNTEAFF.

The chain links TRBV4-1 to TRBJ2-1; 8 bases map to TRBD2. This CDR3 is 15 amino acids long. Trimming removed 5 bases from V and 1 base from J; junction bases left unmatched: 4. Germline CDR1 is MGHRA and CDR2 is YSYEKL. CDR3 in amino acids: CASSAGRGSYNEQFF. The CDR3 DNA is TGCGCCAGCAGCGCCGGGAGGGGTTCCTACAATGAGCAGTTCTTC.

This rearrangement joins TRBV7-9 to TRBJ1-4; possibly TRBD1 for D (6 bases). There are 14 residues in the CDR3. CDR1 and CDR2 from the germline V gene are SEHNR and FQNEAQ (reference sequence). The V end lost 4 bases, the J end lost 4 bases, and 10 bases lay between the germline ends. The DNA for the CDR3 is TGTGCCAGCAGCTACAGGGCGATTAATGAAAAACTGTTTTTT. Protein product: CASSYRAINEKLFF. The variable domain in full, completed from reference TRBV7-9 and TRBJ1-4, reads DTGVSQNPRHKITKRGQNVTFRCDPISEHNRLYWYRQTLGQGPEFLTYFQNEAQLEKSRLLSDRFSAERPKGSFSTLEIQRTEQGDSAMYLCASSYRAINEKLFFGSGTQLSVL.